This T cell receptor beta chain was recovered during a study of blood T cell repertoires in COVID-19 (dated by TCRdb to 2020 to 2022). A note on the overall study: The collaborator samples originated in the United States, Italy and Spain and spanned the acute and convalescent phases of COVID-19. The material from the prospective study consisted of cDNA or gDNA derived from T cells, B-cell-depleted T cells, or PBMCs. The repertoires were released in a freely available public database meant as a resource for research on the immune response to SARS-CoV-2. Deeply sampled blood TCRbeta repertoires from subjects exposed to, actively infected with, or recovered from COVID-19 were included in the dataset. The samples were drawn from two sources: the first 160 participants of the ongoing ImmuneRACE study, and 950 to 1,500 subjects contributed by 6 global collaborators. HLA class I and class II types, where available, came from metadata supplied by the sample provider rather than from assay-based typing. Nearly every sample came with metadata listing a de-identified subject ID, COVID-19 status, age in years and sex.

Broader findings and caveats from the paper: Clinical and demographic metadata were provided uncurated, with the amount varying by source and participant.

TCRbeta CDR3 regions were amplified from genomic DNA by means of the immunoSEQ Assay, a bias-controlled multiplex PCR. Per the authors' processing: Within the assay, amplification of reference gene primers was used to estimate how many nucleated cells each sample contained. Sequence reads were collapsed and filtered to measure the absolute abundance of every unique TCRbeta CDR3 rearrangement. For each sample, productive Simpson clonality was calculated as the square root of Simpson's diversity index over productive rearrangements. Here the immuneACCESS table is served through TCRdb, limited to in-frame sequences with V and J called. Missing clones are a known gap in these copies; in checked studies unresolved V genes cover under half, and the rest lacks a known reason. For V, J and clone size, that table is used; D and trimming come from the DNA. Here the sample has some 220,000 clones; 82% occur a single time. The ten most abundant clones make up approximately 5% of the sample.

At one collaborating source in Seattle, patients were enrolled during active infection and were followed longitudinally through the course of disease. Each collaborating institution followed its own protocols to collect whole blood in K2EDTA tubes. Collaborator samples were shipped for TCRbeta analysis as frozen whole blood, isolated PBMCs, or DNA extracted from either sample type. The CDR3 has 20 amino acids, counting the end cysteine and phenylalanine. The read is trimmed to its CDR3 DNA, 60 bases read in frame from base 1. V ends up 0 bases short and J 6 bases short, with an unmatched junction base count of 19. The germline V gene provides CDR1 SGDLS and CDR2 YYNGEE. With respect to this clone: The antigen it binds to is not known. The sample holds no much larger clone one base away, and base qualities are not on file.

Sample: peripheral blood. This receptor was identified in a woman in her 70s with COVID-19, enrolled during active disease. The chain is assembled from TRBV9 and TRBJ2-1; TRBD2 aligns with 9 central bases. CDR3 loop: CASSVASLGWLNSGSNEQFF. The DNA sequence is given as TGTGCCAGCAGCGTAGCTAGTTTAGGTTGGTTGAATAGCGGGAGCAATGAGCAGTTCTTC. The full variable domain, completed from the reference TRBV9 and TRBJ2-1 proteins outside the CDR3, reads DSGVTQTPKHLITATGQRVTLRCSPRSGDLSVYWYQQSLDQGLQFLIQYYNGEERAKGNILERFSAQQFPDLHSELNLSSLELGDSALYFCASSVASLGWLNSGSNEQFFGPGTRLTVL.